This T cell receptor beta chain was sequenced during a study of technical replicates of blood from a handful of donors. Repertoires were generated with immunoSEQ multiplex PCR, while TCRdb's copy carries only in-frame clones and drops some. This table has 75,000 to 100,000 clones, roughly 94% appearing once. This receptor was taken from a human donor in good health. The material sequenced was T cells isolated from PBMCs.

CDR3 sequence: CASSFSAGIYNEQFF. For the CDR3, the DNA is TGTGCCAGCAGTTTTTCTGCAGGGATATACAATGAGCAGTTCTTC. The chain links TRBV27 to TRBJ2-1, with a possible D match to TRBD1 (5 bases). V lost 3 bases, J lost 4 bases, and 13 bases lay in between. The CDR3 is 15 residues long. Germline CDR1 MNHEY, CDR2 SMNVEV (reference sequence).